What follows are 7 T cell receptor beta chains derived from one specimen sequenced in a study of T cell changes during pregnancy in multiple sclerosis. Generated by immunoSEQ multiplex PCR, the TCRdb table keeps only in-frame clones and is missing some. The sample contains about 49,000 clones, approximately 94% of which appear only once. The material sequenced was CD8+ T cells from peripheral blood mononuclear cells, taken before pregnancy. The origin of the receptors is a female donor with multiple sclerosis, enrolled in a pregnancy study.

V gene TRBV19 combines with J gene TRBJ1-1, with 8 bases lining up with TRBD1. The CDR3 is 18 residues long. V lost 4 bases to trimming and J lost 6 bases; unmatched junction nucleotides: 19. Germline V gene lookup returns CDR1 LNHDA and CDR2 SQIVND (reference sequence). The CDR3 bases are TGTGCCAGTAGTAGCCAGCCCGGGACAGGTTTTGATGGGGCTGAAGCTTTCTTT. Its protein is CASSSQPGTGFDGAEAFF.

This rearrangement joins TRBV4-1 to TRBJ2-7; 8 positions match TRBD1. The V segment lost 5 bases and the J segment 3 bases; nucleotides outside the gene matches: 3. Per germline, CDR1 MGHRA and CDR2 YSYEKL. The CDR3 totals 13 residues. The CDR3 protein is CASSIGTGYEQYF. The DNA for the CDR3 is TGCGCCAGCAGCATCGGGACAGGCTACGAGCAGTACTTC.

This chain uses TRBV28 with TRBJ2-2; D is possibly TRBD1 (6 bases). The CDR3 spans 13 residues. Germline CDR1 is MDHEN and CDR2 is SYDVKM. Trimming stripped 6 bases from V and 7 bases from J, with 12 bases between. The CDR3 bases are TGTGCCAGCAGCCCACAGGGACACGGGGAGCTGTTTTTT. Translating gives CASSPQGHGELFF. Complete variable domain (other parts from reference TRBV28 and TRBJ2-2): DVKVTQSSRYLVKRTGEKVFLECVQDMDHENMFWYRQDPGLGLRLIYFSYDVKMKEKGDIPEGYSVSREKKERFSLILESASTNQTSMYLCASSPQGHGELFFGEGSRLTVL.

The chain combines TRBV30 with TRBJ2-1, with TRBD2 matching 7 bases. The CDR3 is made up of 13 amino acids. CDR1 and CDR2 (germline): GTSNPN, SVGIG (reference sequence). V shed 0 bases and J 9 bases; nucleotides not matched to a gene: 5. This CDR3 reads CAWSVAGEGEQFF. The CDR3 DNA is TGTGCCTGGAGTGTTGCGGGAGAAGGTGAGCAGTTCTTC.

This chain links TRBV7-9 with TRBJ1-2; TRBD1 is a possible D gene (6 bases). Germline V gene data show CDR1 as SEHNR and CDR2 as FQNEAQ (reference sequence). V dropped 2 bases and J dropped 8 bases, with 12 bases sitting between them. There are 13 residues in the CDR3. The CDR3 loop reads CASSLSDSLGYTF. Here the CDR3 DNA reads TGTGCCAGCAGCTTATCGGACAGTCTCGGCTACACCTTC.

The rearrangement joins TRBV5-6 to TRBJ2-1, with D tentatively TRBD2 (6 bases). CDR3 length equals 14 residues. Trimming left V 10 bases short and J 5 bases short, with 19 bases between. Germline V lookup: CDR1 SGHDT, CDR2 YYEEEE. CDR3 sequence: CAVSKWRRDNEQFF. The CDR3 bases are TGTGCCGTCAGCAAGTGGCGGAGGGACAATGAGCAGTTCTTC. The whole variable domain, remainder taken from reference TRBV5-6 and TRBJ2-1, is DAGVTQSPTHLIKTRGQQVTLRCSPKSGHDTVSWYQQALGQGPQFIFQYYEEEERQRGNFPDRFSGHQFPNYSSELNVNALLLGDSALYLCAVSKWRRDNEQFFGPGTRLTVL.

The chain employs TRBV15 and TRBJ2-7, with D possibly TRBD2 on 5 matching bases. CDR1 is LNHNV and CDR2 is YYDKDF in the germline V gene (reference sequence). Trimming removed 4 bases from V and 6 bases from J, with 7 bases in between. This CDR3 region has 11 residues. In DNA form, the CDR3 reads TGTGCCACCAGCAACGGAGGCGAGCAGTACTTC. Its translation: CATSNGGEQYF.